This T cell receptor beta chain is drawn from a study of cytomegalovirus exposure and HLA in healthy donors (dated by TCRdb to 2016 to 2017). A note on the overall study: According to a later analysis, one platform produced both the 110 or so validation repertoires and the roughly 650 repertoires of the first cohort. The study combined high-throughput TCR immunosequencing, statistical association of individual TCRs with disease status, and machine learning to predict cytomegalovirus infection status. The aim of the study was to test whether cataloging public T cell receptors could identify signatures of past pathogen exposure. In addition to the first cohort of roughly 700 subjects, a separate validation cohort of some 120 different subjects was used.

Broad study findings and their caveats: The validation cohort had no HLA typing available for a later analysis, so co-occurrence within that cohort was assessed over all 120 or so repertoires. Most TCR sequences were seen in very few donors, while some public TCRs were found in many individuals. Subsequent analysis determined that TCRs grouped into clusters in the first cohort also showed a tendency toward co-occurrence across the roughly 110 validation repertoires, and 85% to 95% of cluster scores exceeded 0. The authors suggested that the approach could potentially be extended to other disease states and immunological phenotypes. The classifier was reported to diagnose cytomegalovirus status with high specificity and sensitivity in both the original and validation cohorts. Three of the identified cytomegalovirus-associated TCR beta chains were confirmed in vitro to be specific for cytomegalovirus antigens. The study listed 164 TCR beta chains as associated with cytomegalovirus.

This clone was observed a handful of times. Its antigen target is currently unknown. No per-base quality is available; no much larger clone lies one base away. Receptor amplification or capture employed the immunoSEQ multiplex PCR assay. Concerning the study's data processing: A statistical classification framework was built to diagnose cytomegalovirus status from the catalog of TCR beta chain sequences. Held by TCRdb, this immuneACCESS table contains in-frame sequences only and omits some clones. Under half of the omission traces to an unresolved V gene where checked; the cause of the rest is unknown. D and trimming were read from the DNA, whereas the V and J calls and clone size are those reported in that table. Across this sample there are 150,000 to 200,000 clones, with around 85% seen only once. The top ten hold around 2.4% of the sample. Including the terminal cysteine and phenylalanine, the CDR3 comprises 12 residues. Only the CDR3 DNA is retained, 36 bases long and in frame from the first base. CDR1 and CDR2 (GTSNPN, SVGIG) derive from the germline V gene (reference sequence). V lost 5 bases and J lost 0 bases, and the count of bases not matched to a germline gene is 1.

The donors belonged to the validation cohort of over a hundred subjects, which was separate from the roughly 670-subject first cohort. Recombination linked TRBV30 to TRBJ2-7; a stretch of 7 junction bases matches TRBD2. The receptor comes from a man aged 25 to 45 in good health and CMV-seropositive. The source material was PBMCs. The CDR3 corresponds to CAWASGSYEQYF. In nucleotide form, the sequence is TGTGCCTGGGCTAGCGGCTCCTACGAGCAGTACTTC.